This T cell receptor beta chain came from a study of identical twins. The sample holds a few counts of this clonotype. Antigen specificity is unknown. Study-level results: The study drew conclusions from cross-sectional statistical analysis, not from following the same donors. Where out-of-frame alpha sequences were twin-shared, they showed excess low generation probability. Modeled out-of-frame TCR alpha sharing in monozygotic twins fell below observed levels.

Unique molecular identifiers were present on the cDNA, which also gained a universal primer site by template switching. Via MiXCR, TCRdb re-called the 5' RACE reads, giving one row per CDR3 protein. The sample consists of approximately 680,000 distinct CDR3 sequences, under 8.5% of them appearing once. CDR3 length: 14 residues. Germline trimming cut 6 bases from V and 5 bases from J; bases unmatched to any gene: 6. The same sample was also used in a study of yellow fever vaccine responses in identical twins.

This TCR came from a woman between 18 and 30 years old in good health. The sequenced sample consisted of PBMCs. The J gene is TRBJ2-2, the V gene TRBV12-3 or TRBV12-4, with 7 bases fitting TRBD1. The CDR3: CASSLHRGTGELFF. In DNA, the CDR3 is TGTGCCAGCAGCCTACACAGGGGTACCGGGGAGCTGTTTTTT.